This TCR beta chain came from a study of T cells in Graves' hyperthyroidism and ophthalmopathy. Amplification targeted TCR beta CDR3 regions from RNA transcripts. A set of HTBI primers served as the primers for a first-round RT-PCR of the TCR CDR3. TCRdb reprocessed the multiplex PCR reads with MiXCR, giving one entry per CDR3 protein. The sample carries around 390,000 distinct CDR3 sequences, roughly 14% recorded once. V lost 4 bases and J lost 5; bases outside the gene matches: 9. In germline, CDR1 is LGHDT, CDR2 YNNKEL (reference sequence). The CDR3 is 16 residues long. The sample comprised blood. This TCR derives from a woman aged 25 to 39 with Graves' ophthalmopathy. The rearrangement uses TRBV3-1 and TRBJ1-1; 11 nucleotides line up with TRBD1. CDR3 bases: TGTGCCAGCAGCCCGACCGGACAGGGGGCGCGTACTGAAGCTTTCTTT. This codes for CASSPTGQGARTEAFF. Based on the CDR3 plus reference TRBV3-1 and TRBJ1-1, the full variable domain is DTAVSQTPKYLVTQMGNDKSIKCEQNLGHDTMYWYKQDSKKFLKIMFSYNNKELIINETVPNRFSPKSPDKAHLNLHINSLELGDSAVYFCASSPTGQGARTEAFFGQGTRLTVV.